Here is one T cell receptor beta chain with its context. Its target is not known. Healthy Caucasian individuals from Russia aged 6 to 90 served as donors. They isolated at least 6 million PBMCs from each sample. The data belong to a study of blood T cells in healthy people across ages. Overall study results and limits: More naive CD4+ cells and higher diversity were found in long-lived than in aged donors.

Per the germline V gene, CDR1 is KGHSH and CDR2 is LQKENI. The CDR3 extends over 17 amino acids. V lost 0 bases, J lost 0 bases, and 15 bases lay in between. Primers used in a second PCR of roughly 6 to 11 cycles were a sample-barcoded 5' primer and a J-beta primer mix. TCRdb reprocessed the 5' RACE reads with MiXCR, giving one entry per CDR3 protein. The table records just over 1 million distinct CDR3 sequences, 35% to 50% of them present only once. Sequencing used blood. This chain links TRBV18 with TRBJ2-7, with D unresolved. The sequence was collected from a woman between 55 and 75 years old in good health. The CDR3 coding sequence is TGTGCCAGCTCACCACCGACGCTCCAAGCCTCCTCCTACGAGCAGTACTTC. Translating gives CASSPPTLQASSYEQYF.